This TCR beta chain was sequenced in a study of T cell responses to AZD1222 COVID-19 vaccine (TCRdb year 2021). For the wider study: AZD1222 recipients given second doses at about 4 weeks or at about 12 weeks were pooled, since spike-specific TCR depth and breadth were not found to differ between the two schedules. TCR sequencing covered 233 trial participants: around 210 given two doses of AZD1222 and 26 given two doses of MenACWY control vaccine. Trial participants were enrolled into age subgroups of 18-55, 56-69 and 70-plus years, which contained 148, 28 and 57 TCR-sequenced participants, respectively.

What this sample's time point label stands for: baseline before first vaccination. Vaccinee samples were obtained from the UK trials COV001 and COV002, which included a single-blind randomized controlled phase 2/3 trial of AZD1222 (ChAdOx1 nCoV-19) in healthy adults. For TCRbeta chain sequencing, PBMC samples were collected from trial participants at day 0 and at day 28 after the second dose. The study at large found these results: Reportedly, close to half of the unique spike-specific TCRs recognized epitopes lying outside the regions that are mutated in the B.1.351 and B.1.1.7 variants. Because no samples from the day 14 peak response were available, repertoires could be characterized only after the peak T cell response. Conclusions about previously exposed vaccinees were limited because only six or seven AZD1222 recipients were SARS-CoV-2 seropositive at baseline. Participants were mostly white British, with more females than males. The authors suggested clonal diversity may have been underestimated. Spike-specific TCR breadth and depth rose significantly after two AZD1222 doses compared with day 0 and with MenACWY recipients. The 56-69-year group was small, and its depth increase did not reach significance, likely because of low power. The whole spike protein was spanned by vaccine-associated CD4 TCRs, and dominant responses were seen in regions 160-218 and 743-854.

The V and J ends are trimmed by 2 bases and 0 bases, leaving 10 bases between them. The CDR3 sequence holds 16 residues, the cysteine and phenylalanine included. Only CDR3 DNA is held: 48 bases, read in frame from base 1. Sequences SNHLY (CDR1) and FYNNEI (CDR2) are obtained from the germline V gene. With regard to this clone: Its antigen is currently not known. Base-call qualities are not available, and no considerably larger clone is one nucleotide away.

The CDR3 regions of human TCRbeta chains were analyzed by immunosequencing. Processing in the source paper ran as follows. Repertoire TCRs were matched against a reference library of SARS-CoV-2-specific TCRs generated with the MIRA antigen-specificity platform. Breadth was defined as the fraction of unique TCRs that were SARS-CoV-2-associated, and depth was defined as the fraction of total T cells that were SARS-CoV-2-associated. Using the MIRA data, each spike-specific TCR was mapped to the spike region that the TCR reacts to and placed in a CD4 or CD8 class. Log10-transformed breadth and depth values were compared by one-way ANOVA with Sidak's multiple comparisons tests. Imported from immuneACCESS, the table was reduced by TCRdb to in-frame sequences with V and J called. These copies leave out some clones; in studies compared against another copy, an unresolved V gene accounts for under half, and the cause of the remainder is not known. V, J and clone size are those of that table, while D and trimming were read from the DNA. This sample comprises around 120,000 clones, around 94% of them detected only once. The ten largest account for about 3% of the sample.

This chain is built from TRBV2 and TRBJ1-4; the D gene is unclear. The TCR originated in an adult in good health. Sequences were derived from peripheral blood, sampled on day 0 of AZD1222 vaccination. This receptor has the CDR3 CASSESAAATNEKLFF. At the DNA level, the sequence is TGTGCCAGCAGTGAAAGCGCGGCAGCAACTAATGAAAAACTGTTTTTT.